Listed here are 7 T cell receptor beta chains from one sample, sequenced in a study of blood T cell repertoires in COVID-19. The assay was immunoSEQ multiplex PCR, and TCRdb's table has in-frame clones only and misses some. The table records approximately 75,000 clones, 65% to 90% of them present only once. The specimen sequenced was peripheral blood. The receptors derive from a woman aged 45 to 65 with acute or convalescent COVID-19.

The genes are TRBV4-3 and TRBJ1-5; D gene unclear. The V end was cut by 1 base, the J end by 3 bases, with 7 bases between. Looked up from germline, CDR1 is LGHNA and CDR2 is YSLEER. This CDR3 spans 14 amino acids. CDR3 DNA sequence: TGCGCCAGCAGCCAAGGGAGGGTCAATCAGCCCCAGCATTTT. This codes for CASSQGRVNQPQHF.

Here the CDR3 reads CASSDGQGNSPLHF. The DNA for the CDR3 is TGCGCCAGCAGCGACGGACAGGGTAATTCACCCCTCCACTTT. This chain connects TRBV5-1 to TRBJ1-6, with TRBD1 matching over 8 bases. The CDR3 is made up of 14 amino acids. V was clipped by 4 bases and J by 6 bases; unmatched bases: 3. Germline assignment: CDR1 SGHRS and CDR2 YFSETQ. The full variable domain, completed using reference TRBV5-1 and TRBJ1-6, is KAGVTQTPRYLIKTRGQQVTLSCSPISGHRSVSWYQQTPGQGLQFLFEYFSETQRNKGNFPGRFSGRQFSNSRSEMNVSTLELGDSALYLCASSDGQGNSPLHFGNGTRLTVT.

This chain uses TRBV10-1 with TRBJ2-7, with a possible D match to TRBD2 (6 bases). The V gene lost 8 bases and the J gene lost 2 bases, with 13 bases spanning the gap. In germline, CDR1 is WNHNN, CDR2 SYGVQD (reference sequence). The CDR3 has 13 amino acids. The CDR3 is CASEGTETYEQYF. DNA for the CDR3: TGCGCCAGCGAAGGGACTGAAACCTACGAGCAGTACTTC.

V gene TRBV11-2 combines with J gene TRBJ1-2; D uncertain. CDR3 size: 14 residues. CDR1 and CDR2 (germline): SGHAT, FQNNGV. The V and J ends lost 4 bases and 8 bases respectively, with 17 bases between them. For the CDR3, the DNA is TGTGCCAGCAGCTCCCCCAGCTCGCGGGCGGGCTACACCTTC. The encoded protein is CASSSPSSRAGYTF.

This sequence joins TRBV9 and TRBJ2-1; 12 bases map to TRBD2. With 4 bases clipped from V and 6 bases from J, the junction kept 2 bases outside the gene matches. Germline CDR1 SGDLS, CDR2 YYNGEE. The CDR3 is 14 residues long. CDR3 region: CASSSTSGGNEQFF. DNA of the CDR3: TGTGCCAGCAGCTCGACTAGCGGGGGCAATGAGCAGTTCTTC.

This sequence joins TRBV19 and TRBJ2-3; 11 positions match TRBD2. The V segment lost 7 bases and the J segment 1 base; nucleotides outside the gene matches: 4. Per the germline V gene, CDR1 is LNHDA and CDR2 is SQIVND (reference sequence). The CDR3 runs to 15 residues. The CDR3 here is CASTLAGGRTDTQYF. The CDR3 DNA is TGTGCCAGTACCCTAGCGGGGGGTCGCACAGATACGCAGTATTTT.

The rearrangement links TRBV6-5 to TRBJ2-2, with D perhaps TRBD2 (5 bases). The germline V and J ends were trimmed by 2 bases and 4 bases, with 8 bases remaining between them. The CDR3 loop spans 14 amino acids. Germline CDR1 MNHEY, CDR2 SVGAGI. The chain's CDR3 is CASSYGGGTGELFF. For the CDR3, the DNA is TGTGCCAGCAGTTACGGAGGAGGCACCGGGGAGCTGTTTTTT.